The clone carrying this T cell receptor (beta chain) has a single count. These data belong to a study of shared clonotypes between healthy human individuals. The CDR3 sequence is 15 residues long. The V gene lost 2 bases and the J gene lost 4 bases, with 12 bases spanning the gap. Germline CDR1 SGHKS, CDR2 YYEKEE (reference sequence). The protocol was immunoSEQ multiplex PCR, while the TCRdb copy is restricted to in-frame clones and leaves out a portion. The repertoire includes around 2,000,000 clones, roughly 94% of them detected once, and approximately 0.13% sits in the top ten. Everyone who donated was a Caucasian adult who lived in Nashville, Tennessee.

This TCR was recovered from a man aged 18 to 30 in good health. Sample: naive CD4+ T cells sorted from blood. Noted subset: CD45RA+ positively selected. V and J are TRBV5-5 and TRBJ2-2, with D uncertain. This chain's CDR3 is CASSLELGRTGELFF. In DNA form, the CDR3 reads TGTGCCAGCAGCTTAGAATTGGGCCGCACCGGGGAGCTGTTTTTT.